This TCR beta chain was sequenced during a study of neoadjuvant anti-PD-1 for oral cavity cancer. Study results and limitations: Each response group had just a few patients in TCR analyses. Non-responders to neoadjuvant nivolumab had significantly more clonal PBMC T cells than responders.

This CDR3 has 18 residues. Germline V gene lookup returns CDR1 SGHRS and CDR2 YFSETQ. Germline trimming cut 4 bases from V and 3 bases from J; bases unmatched to any gene: 15. Some clones are missing from TCRdb's copy, which holds only in-frame ones; the method was immunoSEQ multiplex PCR. The profile shows some 61,000 clones, 80% to 90% of them singletons. Concerning this clone: Its target is unknown.

Regarding time point: after neoadjuvant nivolumab, at surgical resection. The patients had HPV-negative, locally advanced oral cavity squamous cell carcinoma. The chain links TRBV5-1 to TRBJ2-1, with 8 positions matching TRBD2. The sample in question was PBMCs, obtained after nivolumab (anti-PD-1) treatment. This TCR was recovered from a person aged 35 to 85 with oral cavity squamous cell carcinoma. CDR3 residues: CASSLRSVAGNSYNEQFF. The CDR3 nucleotides read TGCGCCAGCAGCCTCCGTTCGGTAGCGGGAAACAGCTACAATGAGCAGTTCTTC.